The 2 T cell receptor beta chains presented below share a single source sample, sequenced in a study of blood T cells in healthy people across ages. Primers used in a second PCR of roughly 6 to 11 cycles were a sample-barcoded 5' primer and a J-beta primer mix. Using its own MiXCR run on the 5' RACE reads, TCRdb lists one record per CDR3 protein. Among about 1 million distinct CDR3 sequences listed, under 45% were seen once. The material sequenced was blood. Receptor source: a woman aged 55 to 70 in good health.

The chain is built from TRBV20-1 and TRBJ1-4; D uncertain. CDR3 length equals 12 residues. Trimming cost V 7 bases and J 8 bases, with 14 bases left between them. Germline V gene sequence: CDR1 DFQATT, CDR2 SNEGSKA (reference sequence). The CDR3 coding sequence is TGCAGTGTACTTGGCTCGAGCGAAAAACTGTTTTTT. This encodes CSVLGSSEKLFF.

The chain carries TRBV4-2 and TRBJ2-5; 14 nucleotides match TRBD2. Trimming cost V 0 bases and J 4 bases; bases outside gene matches: 7. Germline assignment: CDR1 LGHNA and CDR2 YNFKEQ. The CDR3 extends over 18 amino acids. The chain's CDR3 is CASSQEAAGTSGGETQYF. The CDR3 DNA reads as TGTGCCAGCAGCCAAGAGGCTGCCGGGACTAGCGGGGGAGAGACCCAGTACTTC.